The T cell receptor (beta chain) under discussion was sequenced for a study of blood T cell repertoires in COVID-19. Looking at the study overall: Spain, Italy and the United States supplied samples that represented acute and convalescent COVID-19. The cDNA or gDNA used as material had been derived from T cells, B-cell-depleted T cells, or PBMCs.

With 0 bases removed from V and 0 bases from J, the gap between germline ends came to 17 bases. Germline loops: CDR1 SGDLS, CDR2 YYNGEE. This CDR3 contains 18 residues. Original methodology: Amplification of reference gene primers was used by the study to estimate nucleated cell counts. Assay used: immunoSEQ multiplex PCR; TCRdb lists only in-frame clones, some missing. Clone size and the V and J calls come from that table; the DNA yielded D and trimming. The sample lists approximately 90,000 clones, more than 60% seen once, with approximately 10% in the top ten. This receptor was taken from a man between 65 and 85 years old with acute or convalescent COVID-19. Sequencing was performed on peripheral blood. The rearrangement joins TRBV9 to TRBJ2-3, with TRBD2 as a possible D gene (7 bases). The CDR3 nucleotides are TGTGCCAGCAGCGTAGAGAGCTTGGGGGGGCCTAGCACAGATACGCAGTATTTT. As protein: CASSVESLGGPSTDTQYF.